The rows below give T cell receptor beta chains drawn from one sample of a study of T cell responses to AZD1222 COVID-19 vaccine. Libraries were prepared by immunoSEQ multiplex PCR; TCRdb keeps only in-frame clonotypes and omits some of them. The sample yields around 99,000 clones, about 89% seen once. Sample: peripheral blood, taken 28 days after the second AZD1222 dose. The receptors originated from an adult who received the AZD1222 COVID-19 vaccine. Both conserved end residues are trimmed from each CDR3. The listing skips clone size in some rows; elsewhere it reads once, few, many or a size class.

v_call clone_size cdr3_aa
TRBV18 NA ASSPDQYEQY
TRBV2 NA ASSYGSTNTGELF
TRBV6-5 NA ASSRGQPNQPQH
TRBV6-5 NA ASSYARGTEAF
TRBV28 NA ASSLDRGYYYGYT
TRBV18 once ASSLRDRGGNEQF
TRBV2 few ASSEGSDTEAF
TRBV9 NA ASSVDGTYNEQF
TRBV5-1 NA ASRYWDRATDTQY
TRBV14 NA ASSPLRSGSPLDTQY
TRBV18 NA ASSPLVSWGYEQY
TRBV24-1 NA ATSEPNQPQH
TRBV5-1 NA ASSLGLAGETQY
TRBV7-8 NA ASSPWGELF
TRBV7-2 NA ASSLALAGGKQETQY